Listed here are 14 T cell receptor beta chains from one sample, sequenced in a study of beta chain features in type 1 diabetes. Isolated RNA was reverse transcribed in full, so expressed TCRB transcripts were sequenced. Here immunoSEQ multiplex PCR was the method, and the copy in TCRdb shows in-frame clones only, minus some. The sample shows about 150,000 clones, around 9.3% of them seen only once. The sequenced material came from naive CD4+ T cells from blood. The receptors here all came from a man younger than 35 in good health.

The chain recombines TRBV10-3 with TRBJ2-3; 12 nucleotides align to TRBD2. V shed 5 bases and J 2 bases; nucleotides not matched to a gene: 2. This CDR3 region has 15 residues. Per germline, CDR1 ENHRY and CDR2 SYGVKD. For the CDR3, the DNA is TGTGCCATCAGTCTAGCGGGGGGGATCACAGATACGCAGTATTTT. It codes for CAISLAGGITDTQYF.

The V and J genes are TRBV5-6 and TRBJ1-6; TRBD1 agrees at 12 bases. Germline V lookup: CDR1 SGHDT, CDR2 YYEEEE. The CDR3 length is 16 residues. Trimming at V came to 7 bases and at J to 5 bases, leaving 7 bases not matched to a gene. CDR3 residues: CASCRDRGPDNSPLHF. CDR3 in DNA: TGTGCCAGCTGCCGGGACAGGGGGCCCGATAATTCACCCCTCCACTTT.

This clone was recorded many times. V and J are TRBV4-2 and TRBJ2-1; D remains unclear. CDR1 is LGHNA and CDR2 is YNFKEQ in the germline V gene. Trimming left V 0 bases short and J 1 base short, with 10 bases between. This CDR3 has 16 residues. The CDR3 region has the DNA TGTGCCAGCAGCCAAGATTGGGCCGAATCCTACAATGAGCAGTTCTTC. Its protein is CASSQDWAESYNEQFF.

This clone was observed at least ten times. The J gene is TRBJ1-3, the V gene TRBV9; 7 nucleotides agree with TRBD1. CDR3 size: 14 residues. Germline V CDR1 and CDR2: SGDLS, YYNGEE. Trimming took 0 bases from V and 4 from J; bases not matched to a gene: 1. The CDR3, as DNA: TGTGCCAGCAGCGTAGAGGGACAGGGAAACACCATATATTTT. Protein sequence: CASSVEGQGNTIYF.

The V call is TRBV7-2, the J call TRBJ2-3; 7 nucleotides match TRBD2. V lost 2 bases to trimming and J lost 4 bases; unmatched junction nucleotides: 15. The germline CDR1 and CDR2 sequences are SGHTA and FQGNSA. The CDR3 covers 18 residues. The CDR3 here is CASSLNPPGGSPADTQYF. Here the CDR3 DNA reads TGTGCCAGCAGCTTAAATCCCCCCGGGGGGAGTCCCGCAGATACGCAGTATTTT.

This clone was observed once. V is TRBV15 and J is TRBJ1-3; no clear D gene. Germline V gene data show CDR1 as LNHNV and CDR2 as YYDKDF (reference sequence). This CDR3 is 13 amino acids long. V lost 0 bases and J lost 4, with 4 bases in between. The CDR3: CATSRDRGNTIYF. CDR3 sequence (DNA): TGTGCCACCAGCAGAGATCGGGGAAACACCATATATTTT.

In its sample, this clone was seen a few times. CDR3 residues: CASSYEDFNSPLHF. The CDR3 DNA reads as TGTGCCAGCAGTTACGAGGACTTCAACTCACCCCTCCACTTT. The genes are TRBV6-5 and TRBJ1-6; D call uncertain. V dropped 2 bases and J dropped 10 bases, with 12 bases sitting between them. Germline V gene lookup returns CDR1 MNHEY and CDR2 SVGAGI. This CDR3 contains 14 residues.

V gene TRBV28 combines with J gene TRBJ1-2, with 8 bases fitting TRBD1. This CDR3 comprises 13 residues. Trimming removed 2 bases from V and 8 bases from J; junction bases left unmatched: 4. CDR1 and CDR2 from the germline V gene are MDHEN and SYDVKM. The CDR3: CASSLQGAQGYTF. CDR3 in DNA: TGTGCCAGCAGTTTACAGGGGGCGCAAGGCTACACCTTC.

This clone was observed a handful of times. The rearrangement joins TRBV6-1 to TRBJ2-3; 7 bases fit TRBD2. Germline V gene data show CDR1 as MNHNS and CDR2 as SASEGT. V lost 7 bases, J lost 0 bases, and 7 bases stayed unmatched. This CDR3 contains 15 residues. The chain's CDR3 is CASIRAGPSTDTQYF. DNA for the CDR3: TGTGCCAGCATTAGAGCGGGACCTAGCACAGATACGCAGTATTTT.

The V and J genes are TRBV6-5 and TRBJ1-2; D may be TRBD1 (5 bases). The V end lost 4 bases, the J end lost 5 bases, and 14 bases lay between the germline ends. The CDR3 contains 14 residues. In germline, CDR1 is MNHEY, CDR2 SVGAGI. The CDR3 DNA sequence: TGTGCCAGCAGTTCCCGGGGGGAAATTTATGGCTACACCTTC. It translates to CASSSRGEIYGYTF.

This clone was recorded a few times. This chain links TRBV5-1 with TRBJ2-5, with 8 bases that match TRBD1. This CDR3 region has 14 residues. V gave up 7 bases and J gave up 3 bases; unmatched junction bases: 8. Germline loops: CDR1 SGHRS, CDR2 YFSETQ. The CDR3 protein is CASGTGTGEETQYF. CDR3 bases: TGCGCCAGCGGGACAGGTACAGGGGAAGAGACCCAGTACTTC.

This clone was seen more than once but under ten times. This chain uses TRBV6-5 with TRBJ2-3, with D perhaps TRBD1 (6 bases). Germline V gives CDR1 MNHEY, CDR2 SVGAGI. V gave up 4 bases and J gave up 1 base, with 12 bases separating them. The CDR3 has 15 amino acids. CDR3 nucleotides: TGTGCCAGCAGTTTACAGGGAGTTGGCACAGATACGCAGTATTTT. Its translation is CASSLQGVGTDTQYF.

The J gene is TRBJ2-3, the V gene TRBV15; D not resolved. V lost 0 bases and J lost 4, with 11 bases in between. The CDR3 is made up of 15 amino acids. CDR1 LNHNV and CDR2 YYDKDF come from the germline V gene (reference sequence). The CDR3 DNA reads TGTGCCACCAGCAGAGATCTGTTAGAGCCAGATACGCAGTATTTT. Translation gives CATSRDLLEPDTQYF.

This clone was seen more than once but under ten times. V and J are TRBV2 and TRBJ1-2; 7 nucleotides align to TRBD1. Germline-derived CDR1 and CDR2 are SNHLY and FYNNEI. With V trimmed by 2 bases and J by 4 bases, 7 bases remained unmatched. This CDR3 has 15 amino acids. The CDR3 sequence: CASSEREGTVYGYTF. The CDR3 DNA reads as TGTGCCAGCAGTGAACGAGAGGGGACAGTCTATGGCTACACCTTC.